A selection of T cell receptor beta chains follows, all from one sample in a study of T cell responses to AZD1222 COVID-19 vaccine. Some clones are missing from TCRdb's copy, which holds only in-frame ones; the method was immunoSEQ multiplex PCR. The table records 97,000 or so clones, approximately 86% of them present only once. The material sequenced was peripheral blood, taken on day 0 of AZD1222 vaccination. The receptors were sampled from an adult in good health. CDR3s include the opening cysteine and the closing phenylalanine or tryptophan. A D gene is named only where the DNA matches it firmly. A clone size is listed for some rows: how often the clone was seen (once, few, many), or a class if it is expanded.

D gene	clone size	J gene	V gene	CDR3 protein	CDR3 DNA
TRBD1	-	TRBJ2-7	TRBV5-1	CASSWASTGGDEQYF	TGCGCCAGCAGCTGGGCCAGCACAGGGGGCGACGAGCAGTACTTC
TRBD1	once	TRBJ2-3	TRBV6-5	CASRRQGASNTQYF	TGTGCCAGCAGAAGACAGGGGGCGTCGAATACGCAGTATTTT
-	-	TRBJ2-2	TRBV7-3	CASSNGPVANTGELFF	TGTGCCAGCAGCAACGGACCCGTCGCGAACACCGGGGAGCTGTTTTTT
-	-	TRBJ1-6	TRBV28	CASSLKGQGYNSPLHF	TGTGCCAGCAGTTTAAAGGGGCAGGGGTATAATTCACCCCTCCACTTT
-	-	TRBJ2-3	TRBV15	CATSRGGARTDTQYF	TGTGCCACCAGCAGAGGGGGGGCGCGCACAGATACGCAGTATTTT
TRBD1	few	TRBJ1-1	TRBV9	CASSAIQGGNTEAFF	TGTGCCAGCAGCGCCATTCAGGGGGGGAACACTGAAGCTTTCTTT
-	few	TRBJ1-5	TRBV27	CASSIRPGEPQHF	TGTGCCAGCAGCATCAGGCCAGGAGAGCCCCAGCATTTT
TRBD2	-	TRBJ2-1	TRBV6-5	CASSQGGPRFF	TGTGCCAGCAGTCAGGGAGGGCCCAGGTTCTTC
TRBD1	-	TRBJ2-2	TRBV19	CASSGTGNQNTGELFF	TGTGCCAGTAGTGGGACAGGGAACCAAAACACCGGGGAGCTGTTTTTT
TRBD1	few	TRBJ2-1	TRBV11-2	CASSFNRGTYNEQFF	TGTGCCAGCAGCTTTAACAGGGGGACCTACAATGAGCAGTTCTTC
-	-	TRBJ2-7	TRBV7-2	CASSISLGSSYEQYF	TGTGCCAGCAGCATTTCGCTAGGGAGCTCCTACGAGCAGTACTTC
TRBD2	-	TRBJ2-7	TRBV11-2	CASSLEGSGLSYEQYF	TGTGCCAGCAGCTTAGAAGGTAGCGGGCTCTCCTACGAGCAGTACTTC
-	-	TRBJ2-5	TRBV7-2	CASSLVKIQQETQYF	TGTGCCAGCAGCTTAGTAAAGATCCAACAAGAGACCCAGTACTTC
TRBD1	-	TRBJ2-3	TRBV2	CASRRDRFTDTQYF	TGTGCCAGCCGGCGGGACAGGTTCACAGATACGCAGTATTTT
-	-	TRBJ2-5	TRBV20-1	CSATPQETQYF	TGCAGTGCTACCCCACAAGAGACCCAGTACTTC
-	once	TRBJ1-1	TRBV5-1	CASSLMGPMNTEAFF	TGCGCCAGCAGCTTGATGGGACCCATGAACACTGAAGCTTTCTTT
-	-	TRBJ2-5	TRBV28	CASSLGGTQETQYF	TGTGCCAGCAGTTTGGGGGGCACTCAAGAGACCCAGTACTTC
-	-	TRBJ2-1	TRBV6-1	CASSEEVQKYNEQFF	TGTGCCAGCAGTGAAGAGGTACAGAAGTACAATGAGCAGTTCTTC
-	-	TRBJ2-7	TRBV27	CASGDLSSYEQYF	TGTGCCAGCGGAGACTTAAGCTCCTACGAGCAGTACTTC
-	-	TRBJ2-6	TRBV21-1	CASSLPGGQNSGANVLTF	TGTGCCAGCAGCCTCCCAGGGGGACAGAACTCTGGGGCCAACGTCCTGACTTTC
-	-	TRBJ2-7	TRBV20-1	CSATDGGIVF	TGCAGTGCCACGGACGGGGGCATAGTCTTC
-	-	TRBJ2-2	TRBV28	CASSLDWSGELFF	TGTGCCAGCAGTTTAGACTGGTCCGGGGAGCTGTTTTTT
-	-	TRBJ2-5	TRBV14	CASSQLKTSDAQETQYF	TGTGCCAGCAGCCAACTTAAGACGTCCGACGCCCAAGAGACCCAGTACTTC
TRBD1	-	TRBJ2-1	TRBV11-1	CASSSTGNYNEQFF	TGTGCCAGCAGCTCGACAGGGAACTACAATGAGCAGTTCTTC
-	-	TRBJ1-5	TRBV9	CASSGGPGQPQHF	TGTGCCAGCAGCGGTGGGCCCGGGCAGCCCCAGCATTTT
-	-	TRBJ1-6	TRBV3-1/TRBV3-2	CASSRAGNSPLHF	TGTGCCAGCAGCCGCGCGGGAAATTCACCCCTCCACTTT
-	few	TRBJ1-5	TRBV4-3	CASSRELGNQPQHF	TGCGCCAGCAGCCGAGAACTGGGCAATCAGCCCCAGCATTTT
TRBD1	-	TRBJ1-2	TRBV28	CASIIRQGVAGYTF	TGTGCCAGCATAATTCGACAGGGGGTGGCGGGCTACACCTTC
-	once	TRBJ2-7	TRBV27	CASSLFLGRTYEQYF	TGTGCCAGCAGTTTATTTTTGGGCAGAACCTACGAGCAGTACTTC
-	once	TRBJ1-5	TRBV7-9	CASSFDGNQPQHF	TGTGCCAGCAGCTTCGACGGGAATCAGCCCCAGCATTTT
TRBD1	-	TRBJ1-3	TRBV4-1	CASSHPDLRDSRNTIYF	TGCGCCAGCAGCCATCCAGATCTCCGGGACAGTCGAAACACCATATATTTT
-	-	TRBJ2-1	TRBV9	CASSEDPRGDEQFF	TGTGCCAGCAGCGAGGACCCACGAGGTGATGAGCAGTTCTTC
-	-	TRBJ2-7	TRBV7-3	CASSLERYEQYF	TGTGCCAGCAGCTTAGAGCGGTACGAGCAGTACTTC
TRBD2	-	TRBJ2-1	TRBV29-1	CSVEGRGGNEQFF	TGCAGCGTTGAGGGACGGGGGGGCAATGAGCAGTTCTTC
-	-	TRBJ2-3	TRBV11-3	CASSLTPFTDTQYF	TGTGCCAGCAGCTTAACCCCTTTCACAGATACGCAGTATTTT
-	-	TRBJ1-4	TRBV15	CATSRVGTGTAKEKLFF	TGTGCCACCAGCAGAGTAGGGACCGGGACGGCCAAGGAAAAACTGTTTTTT
-	-	TRBJ2-2	TRBV5-4	CASSSPPLVTGELFF	TGTGCCAGCAGCTCACCCCCCCTTGTCACCGGGGAGCTGTTTTTT
TRBD1	-	TRBJ2-7	TRBV2	CASSDRDLFGEQYF	TGTGCCAGCTCCGACAGGGACCTTTTCGGCGAGCAGTACTTC
TRBD1	once	TRBJ2-1	TRBV10-1	CASSEDRGNYNEQFF	TGCGCCAGCAGTGAGGACAGGGGGAACTACAATGAGCAGTTCTTC
TRBD2	few	TRBJ2-1	TRBV11-3	CASSLGGRVGNEQFF	TGTGCCAGCAGCTTAGGCGGGAGGGTGGGCAATGAGCAGTTCTTC
-	-	TRBJ1-1	TRBV7-2	CASSLWVGGTEAFF	TGTGCCAGCAGCTTATGGGTCGGGGGCACTGAAGCTTTCTTT